The next 17 T cell receptor beta chains were all read from a single sample in a study of cytomegalovirus exposure and HLA in healthy donors. Primers: 60 Vbeta forward and 13 Jbeta reverse. Sequenced by immunoSEQ multiplex PCR; TCRdb stores in-frame clones only, minus some. The profile covers 100,000 to 120,000 clones, with around 84% appearing a single time and 1.3% taken by the ten largest. The specimen sequenced was PBMCs. These receptors all stem from a woman in her 30s in good health and CMV-seronegative.

In this sample, this clone turned up a few times. The chain is built from TRBV4-2 and TRBJ1-1, with TRBD1 matching over 7 bases. V gave up 7 bases and J gave up 1 base; unmatched junction bases: 6. The length of the CDR3 is 14 residues. Per germline, CDR1 LGHNA and CDR2 YNFKEQ. The CDR3 loop is CASTLGTANTEAFF. The CDR3 DNA sequence: TGTGCCAGCACCCTCGGGACAGCGAACACTGAAGCTTTCTTT.

The V and J genes are TRBV25-1 and TRBJ2-2; D not certain. The CDR3 contains 13 residues. Trimming took off 4 bases at V and 7 bases at J, with 10 bases between the two ends. CDR1 is MGHDK, CDR2 SYGVNS, per germline. In nucleotides, the CDR3 is TGTGCCAGCAGTGTGGAAAGCGTCGGGGAGCTGTTTTTT. This gives the protein CASSVESVGELFF.

The chain recombines TRBV10-3 with TRBJ1-3; D gene unclear. Germline CDR1 is ENHRY and CDR2 is SYGVKD. Trimming left V 6 bases short and J 0 bases short, with 6 bases between. The CDR3 spans 13 residues. CDR3 DNA: TGTGCCATCAGGGGGAGCTCTGGAAACACCATATATTTT. Translating gives CAIRGSSGNTIYF.

This chain links TRBV15 with TRBJ1-2; TRBD1 is a possible D gene (6 bases). The CDR3 extends over 15 amino acids. V shed 0 bases and J shed 6 bases, with 14 bases lying between them. Germline V gene data show CDR1 as LNHNV and CDR2 as YYDKDF (reference sequence). In DNA, the CDR3 is TGTGCCACCAGCAGAGATCTTCCGGCAGGGGATGGCTACACCTTC. This encodes CATSRDLPAGDGYTF.

The V call is TRBV20-1, the J call TRBJ2-1; D remains ambiguous. This CDR3 comprises 10 residues. With 5 bases removed from V and 10 bases from J, the gap between germline ends came to 9 bases. Germline V lookup: CDR1 DFQATT, CDR2 SNEGSKA (reference sequence). Here the CDR3 reads CSAANLEQFF. The CDR3 DNA reads TGCAGTGCTGCGAATTTAGAGCAGTTCTTC.

This clone showed up just a few times. The chain employs TRBV1 and TRBJ2-5; the table assigns TRBD2, which was not confirmed against the DNA. TRBV1 is shown as a pseudogene. The CDR3 is 15 residues long. The CDR3 reads CTSSSIEDWQETQYF. CDR3 nucleotide sequence: TGCACCAGCAGCTCAATCGAGGACTGGCAAGAGACCCAGTACTTC.

This clone has a handful of counts. The chain combines TRBV6-5 with TRBJ2-7; tentative D call: TRBD1 (5 bases). V was cut by 0 bases and J by 3 bases, with 12 bases left in between. Germline CDR1 reads MNHEY; CDR2 reads SVGAGI. This CDR3 is 15 amino acids long. The CDR3 spells CASSYSTGTFYEQYF. CDR3 sequence (DNA): TGTGCCAGCAGTTACTCCACAGGAACCTTCTACGAGCAGTACTTC.

The chain recombines TRBV5-6 with TRBJ2-7; 9 bases line up with TRBD1. CDR1 is SGHDT, CDR2 YYEEEE, per germline. The CDR3 has 14 residues. J was trimmed by 5 bases and V by 2 bases; bases with no gene match: 5. The CDR3 region is CASSFGTGNHEQYF. CDR3 DNA: TGTGCCAGCAGCTTCGGGACAGGGAACCACGAGCAGTACTTC.

In its sample, this clone was seen a few times. The chain joins TRBV4-3 to TRBJ1-4, with D possibly TRBD1 on 5 matching bases. There are 16 residues in the CDR3. Per germline, CDR1 LGHNA and CDR2 YSLEER. Trimming shortened V by 0 bases and J by 7 bases, and 15 bases separated the two germline ends. CDR3 amino acids: CASSQDWRGISEKLFF. The CDR3, as DNA: TGCGCCAGCAGCCAAGATTGGAGGGGCATAAGTGAAAAACTGTTTTTT.

J is TRBJ2-7 and V is TRBV28; 9 bases fit TRBD1. From germline, CDR1 is MDHEN and CDR2 SYDVKM. Germline trimming cut 6 bases from V and 6 bases from J; bases unmatched to any gene: 9. CDR3 length equals 14 residues. This chain's CDR3 is CASSPPGQGREQYF. DNA for the CDR3: TGTGCCAGCAGCCCTCCGGGACAGGGCCGCGAGCAGTACTTC.

The CDR3 DNA follows: TGTGCCTGGGCCCCGACAGGGGGCGAGCAGTACTTC. This encodes CAWAPTGGEQYF. This chain connects TRBV30 to TRBJ2-7; TRBD1 matches 9 bases. CDR1 GTSNPN and CDR2 SVGIG come from the germline V gene (reference sequence). The ends lost 5 bases at V and 6 bases at J; junction bases unmatched: 5. The CDR3 spans 12 residues.

The chain is built from TRBV29-1 and TRBJ2-4; 7 nucleotides agree with TRBD1. CDR3 length: 14 amino acids. The junction had 12 bases not matched to a gene; V was cut back by 8 bases and J by 5 bases. Germline values: CDR1 SQVTM, CDR2 ANQGSEA. In nucleotides, the CDR3 is TGCAGCCTGTGGACAGGCCCCCCTCAAAACATTCAGTACTTC. It translates to CSLWTGPPQNIQYF.

The V gene is TRBV5-1, the J gene TRBJ2-5, with D possibly being TRBD2 (6 bases). This CDR3 has 17 residues. Germline V gives CDR1 SGHRS, CDR2 YFSETQ. The V and J ends lost 0 bases and 3 bases respectively, with 18 bases between them. The CDR3 DNA reads as TGCGCCAGCAGCTTGGTCTTTGCAGGGACTCAAAAAGAGACCCAGTACTTC. This translates into CASSLVFAGTQKETQYF.

This chain connects TRBV2 to TRBJ2-6, with 9 bases aligning to TRBD1. The V gene end was trimmed by 2 bases and the J gene end by 2 bases; junction bases not matched to a gene: 7. The germline V gene encodes CDR1 SNHLY and CDR2 FYNNEI. The length of the CDR3 is 18 residues. DNA of the CDR3: TGTGCCAGCAGTGAACCAGCCGGACAGGGGACTGGGGCCAACGTCCTGACTTTC. This encodes CASSEPAGQGTGANVLTF.

This clone was detected a few times. The V and J genes are TRBV6-1 and TRBJ2-3, with D tentatively TRBD1 (5 bases). This CDR3 has 14 amino acids. Germline loops: CDR1 MNHNS, CDR2 SASEGT. Trimming took off 4 bases at V and 2 bases at J, with 10 bases between the two ends. CDR3 bases: TGTGCCAGCAGTGCCGCACAGGTCACAGATACGCAGTATTTT. This sequence encodes CASSAAQVTDTQYF.

In this sample, this clone turned up once. The CDR3 nucleotides read TGTGCCAGCAGTTATGACAGAGGCTCTGGAAACACCATATATTTT. This translates into CASSYDRGSGNTIYF. This sequence joins TRBV6-5 and TRBJ1-3; perhaps TRBD1 as D (5 bases). Trimming cost V 3 bases and J 0 bases, with 9 bases left between them. Germline V gene lookup returns CDR1 MNHEY and CDR2 SVGAGI. There are 15 residues in the CDR3.

V usage is TRBV6-1 and J usage is TRBJ1-2; tentatively, D is TRBD1 (6 bases). This CDR3 has 15 residues. Germline lookup yields CDR1 MNHNS and CDR2 SASEGT. V was shortened by 4 bases and J by 2 bases, with 14 bases between the two germline ends. The CDR3 nucleotides read TGTGCCAGCAGTGCCCAGACGACAGGAAACTATGGCTACACCTTC. It translates to CASSAQTTGNYGYTF.